A selection of T cell receptor beta chains follows, all from one sample in a study of vaccination and CD4 T cells after COVID-19. No antigen has been identified for these receptors. TCRdb reanalysed the PCR reads using MiXCR and keeps one entry per CDR3 protein. This repertoire shows 8,000 to 9,500 distinct CDR3 sequences, about 61% found once; its top ten account for roughly a quarter. The source material was CD4+ T cells from blood, cultured in vitro. These receptors were taken from a human donor who had recovered from COVID-19. Both conserved end residues are part of each CDR3. The order of the fields is V gene, CDR3 protein.

>TRBV19
CASRNRISGANVLTF
>TRBV10-3
CAINAGVPSYNEQFF
>TRBV2
CATLRTGVILGTDTQYF
>TRBV6-1
CASSLTGWRSPLHF
>TRBV27
CASSFIGAVEETQYF
>TRBV7-8
CASSSTHVVGNTIYF
>TRBV18
CASSPPTSGDTFGRVAKNIQYF
>TRBV20-1
CSAPEGYNNSPLHF
>TRBV7-9
CASSYGRYYGYTF
>TRBV7-2
CASTLSTSYNSPLHF
>TRBV28
CASSLSVLVRKRQPQHF
>TRBV12-3/TRBV12-4
CASSLQGSNQPQHF
>TRBV28
CASSLGGAQPYEQYF
>TRBV9
CASSRSGGLKSYEQYF
>TRBV4-2
CASSQLIGWYNEQFF
>TRBV7-6
CASSLERTSGRADEQYF
>TRBV6-2/TRBV6-3
CASSYSLLTGELFF
>TRBV20-1
CSARDLTRTAPTGELFF
>TRBV7-3
CASSFGTGGFGANVLTF
>TRBV11-2
CASSDGQGSGYTF
>TRBV27
CASISGQGDTEAFF
>TRBV2
CASSGPLQQYF
>TRBV7-8
CASSPRTSGNTGELFF
>TRBV5-4
CASSPGQGETQYF
>TRBV28
CASSEQGQRNTIYF
>TRBV27
CASRSLGGGLAAGEQYF
>TRBV6-4
CASSDSGGRASNEQFF
>TRBV6-5
CASSYQSGANVLTF
>TRBV6-1
CASSEMTVGFYGYTF
>TRBV11-2
CASSSGQGSNSPLHF
>TRBV24-1
CATSVAGERETQYF
>TRBV20-1
CSASYSSYEQYF
>TRBV7-8
CASVGTGTEAFF
>TRBV5-4
CASSFTEMNTEAFF
>TRBV15
CATSRVAQETQYF
>TRBV20-1
CSAQGQRMDSPLHF
>TRBV20-1
CSARSQLTGGTGELFF
>TRBV7-2
CASSLIRQGTVLTF
>TRBV20-1
CSARRARGQWAEAFF
>TRBV20-1
CSAQGSGSTDTQYF
>TRBV7-9
CASSFLGVEQFF
>TRBV4-1
CASSQDRSGGSYEQYF
>TRBV6-4
CASSPTSGGTDTQYF
>TRBV27
CASSLGRQGVGTQYF
>TRBV6-4
CASTRTGPREQYF
>TRBV25-1
CASTGTLGYGYTF
>TRBV20-1
CSARDPFAGANYEQYF
>TRBV21-1
CASSKQGQPQHF
>TRBV10-3
CAISDGTGSNTGELFF
>TRBV2
CASSGHIRQGRGYTF